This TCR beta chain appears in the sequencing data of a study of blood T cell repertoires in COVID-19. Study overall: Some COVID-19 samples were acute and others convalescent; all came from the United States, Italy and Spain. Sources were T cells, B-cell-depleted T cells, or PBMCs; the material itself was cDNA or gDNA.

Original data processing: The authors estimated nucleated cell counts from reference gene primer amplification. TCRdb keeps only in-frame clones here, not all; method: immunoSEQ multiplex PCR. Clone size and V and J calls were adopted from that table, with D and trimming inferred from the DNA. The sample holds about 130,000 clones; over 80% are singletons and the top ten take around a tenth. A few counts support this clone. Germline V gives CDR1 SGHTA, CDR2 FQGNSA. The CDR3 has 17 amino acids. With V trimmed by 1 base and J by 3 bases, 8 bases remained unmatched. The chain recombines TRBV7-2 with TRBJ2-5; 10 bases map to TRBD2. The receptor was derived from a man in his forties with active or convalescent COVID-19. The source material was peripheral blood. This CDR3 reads CASSLGSGGARKETQYF. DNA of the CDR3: TGTGCCAGCAGCTTAGGGAGCGGGGGGGCAAGAAAAGAGACCCAGTACTTC.